The clone carrying this TCR beta chain was detected only once. What it binds is unknown. The V end lost 6 bases, the J end lost 0 bases, and 12 bases lay between the germline ends. The CDR3 covers 14 residues. CDR1 and CDR2 from the germline V gene are SNHLY and FYNNEI. These data belong to a study of shared clonotypes between healthy human individuals. General study points: Non-shared clonotypes had lower generation probabilities than those shared by all four donors.

The repertoire was sequenced with immunoSEQ multiplex PCR; TCRdb's copy has only in-frame clones and lacks some. The sample includes more than 900,000 clones, 78% of them seen just once. The chain uses TRBV2 and TRBJ2-7; D possibly corresponds to TRBD1 (5 bases). Specimen: memory CD4+ T cells from PBMCs. Subset defined: CD45RA-negative fraction. The receptor was isolated from a man aged 18 to 30 in good health. Some clones in this sample may be carry-over from other donors' samples. CDR3 DNA: TGTGCCAGCAGACAGGAAAGGAGCTCCTACGAGCAGTACTTC. This translates into CASRQERSSYEQYF.